This TCR beta chain was retrieved from a study of blood T cell repertoires in COVID-19. The germline V gene encodes CDR1 MNHNY and CDR2 SVGAGI (reference sequence). The CDR3 length is 15 residues. Trimming removed 0 bases at V and 7 bases at J, with 13 bases between. This clone came up once. Produced via immunoSEQ multiplex PCR; TCRdb's table is partial and in-frame only. The repertoire consists of about 170,000 clones, with 83% occurring once and the leading ten covering 2% to 2.5%. The sequence was collected from a woman of 80 years or more with acute or convalescent COVID-19. The chain joins TRBV6-6 to TRBJ1-5, with unresolved D. Material: peripheral blood. CDR3 residues: CASSYSSGGEQPQHF. The CDR3 bases are TGTGCCAGCAGTTACTCGAGCGGCGGGGAACAGCCCCAGCATTTT.